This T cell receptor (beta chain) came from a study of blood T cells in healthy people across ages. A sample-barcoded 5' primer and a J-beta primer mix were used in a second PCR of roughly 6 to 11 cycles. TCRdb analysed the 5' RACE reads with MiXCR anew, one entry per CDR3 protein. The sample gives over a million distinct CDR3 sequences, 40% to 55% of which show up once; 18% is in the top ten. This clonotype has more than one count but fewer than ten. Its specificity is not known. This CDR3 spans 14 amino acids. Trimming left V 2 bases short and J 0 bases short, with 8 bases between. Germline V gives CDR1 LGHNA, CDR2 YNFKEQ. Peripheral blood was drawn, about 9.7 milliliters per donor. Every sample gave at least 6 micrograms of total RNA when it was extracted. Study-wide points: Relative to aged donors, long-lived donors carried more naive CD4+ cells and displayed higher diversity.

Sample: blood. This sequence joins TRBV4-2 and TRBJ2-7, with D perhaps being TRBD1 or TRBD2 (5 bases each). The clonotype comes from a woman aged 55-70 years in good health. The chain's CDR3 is CASSQWDLSYEQYF. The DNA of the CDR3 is TGTGCCAGCAGCCAATGGGACCTCTCCTACGAGCAGTACTTC.